This TCR beta chain was observed in a study of OX40 agonist ivuxolimab in advanced cancers. Data came from immunoSEQ multiplex PCR; TCRdb stores just in-frame clones and leaves some out. This table holds approximately 70,000 clones, under 95% found once. The sequence came from an adult with an advanced solid tumor such as melanoma, head and neck, liver or kidney cancer. Sample: CD4+ or CD8+ T cells sorted from blood, taken in a trial of the OX40 agonist ivuxolimab.

This CDR3 reads CASSLGGATEAFF. The CDR3 DNA reads as TGTGCCAGCAGCTTAGGGGGCGCGACTGAAGCTTTCTTT. The chain links TRBV7-2 to TRBJ1-1; a possible D gene is TRBD1 (5 bases). V lost 1 base and J lost 5, with 8 bases in between. The CDR3 sequence is 13 residues long. Germline V gene data show CDR1 as SGHTA and CDR2 as FQGNSA.